These 7 T cell receptor beta chains were all obtained from the same sample, sequenced in a study of cytomegalovirus exposure and HLA in healthy donors. PCR primers comprised 60 Vbeta and 13 Jbeta primers. Assay used: immunoSEQ multiplex PCR; TCRdb lists only in-frame clones, some missing. The profile shows fewer than 250,000 clones, about 83% of them singletons. The sample comprised PBMCs. Every receptor here comes from a woman aged 45-65 years in good health and CMV-seropositive.

The chain employs TRBV28 and TRBJ2-3; weak D call: TRBD2 (6 bases). Germline loops: CDR1 MDHEN, CDR2 SYDVKM. The CDR3 contains 12 residues. V was shortened by 7 bases and J by 6 bases, with 11 bases between the two germline ends. CDR3 region: CASIGGVDTQYF. As DNA, the CDR3 is TGTGCCAGCATCGGAGGGGTCGATACGCAGTATTTT.

This clone appeared a single time. The chain has TRBV18 and TRBJ2-7; possibly TRBD1 for D (7 bases). CDR1 is KGHSH and CDR2 is LQKENI in the germline V gene. This CDR3 contains 14 residues. Trimming cost V 5 bases and J 3 bases, with 14 bases left between them. CDR3 DNA: TGTGCCAGCTCATCGGACAGGCGGGGCTACGAGCAGTACTTC. It translates to CASSSDRRGYEQYF.

The chain recombines TRBV7-8 with TRBJ1-3; D is ambiguous. This CDR3 is 12 amino acids long. The germline V gene encodes CDR1 SGHVS and CDR2 FQNEAQ. V gave up 5 bases and J gave up 4 bases, with 6 bases separating them. CDR3: CASSLVGNTIYF. DNA of the CDR3: TGTGCCAGCAGCCTCGTGGGAAACACCATATATTTT.

The table lists this clone with a count of one. V gene TRBV9 combines with J gene TRBJ1-3; 7 bases align to TRBD1. Germline assignment: CDR1 SGDLS and CDR2 YYNGEE. V was pared by 5 bases and J by 2 bases, with 4 bases of the junction left unmatched. The CDR3 length is 14 residues. CDR3 in amino acids: CASSRQGAGNTIYF. DNA for the CDR3: TGTGCCAGCAGTCGACAGGGCGCTGGAAACACCATATATTTT.

This CDR3 reads CASSLYTDSEAFF. The CDR3, as DNA: TGTGCCAGCAGCTTATATACAGATTCTGAAGCTTTCTTT. This chain links TRBV7-8 with TRBJ1-1; D ambiguous. The CDR3 has 13 residues. V lost 2 bases to trimming and J lost 6 bases, with 10 bases between them. Germline CDR1 SGHVS, CDR2 FQNEAQ.

The chain uses TRBV5-1 and TRBJ2-2, with 11 bases matching TRBD1. The CDR3 runs 15 residues. V lost 3 bases to trimming and J lost 7 bases; unmatched junction nucleotides: 5. Per germline, CDR1 SGHRS and CDR2 YFSETQ. The CDR3 loop is CASSWTGGLNGELFF. The CDR3 region has the DNA TGCGCCAGCAGCTGGACAGGGGGCCTTAACGGGGAGCTGTTTTTT.

This clone was seen a single time. V usage is TRBV19 and J usage is TRBJ1-4; maybe TRBD1 (6 bases). V was trimmed by 6 bases and J by 0 bases, leaving 8 bases between them. This CDR3 comprises 14 residues. Germline CDR1 and CDR2: LNHDA and SQIVND (reference sequence). The CDR3 region has the DNA TGTGCCAGTAGGACAGGAGCAACTAATGAAAAACTGTTTTTT. Protein product: CASRTGATNEKLFF.